Listed here is a single TCR beta chain. The sample belongs to a study of CD8 T cells in Susac syndrome. CDR3 size: 12 residues. Germline V gives CDR1 SQVTM, CDR2 ANQGSEA. V lost 7 bases to trimming and J lost 6 bases, with 12 bases between them. An input of 0.5 to 1 ug of RNA was subjected to reverse transcription using random hexamers. Coverage of TCR beta CDR3 amplification by immunoSEQ multiplex PCR extended to 54 Vbeta and 13 Jbeta. MiXCR, applied by TCRdb to the immunoSEQ multiplex PCR reads, yields one record per CDR3 protein. In the table there are 160,000 or so distinct CDR3 sequences, approximately 95% of which are singletons. Sequencing of TCR beta was carried out in blood CD8+ and CD4+ T cells. Negative magnetic isolation gave CD8+ and CD4+ cells; FACS enriched CD8+ TEMRA.

The TCR was taken from a human donor with multiple sclerosis. Material: CD8+ T cells from PBMCs. The chain carries TRBV29-1 and TRBJ2-2, with a weak D call TRBD2 (6 bases). The CDR3, as DNA: TGCAGCGCGGAGGGCCTTTCCGGGGAGCTGTTTTTT. Translated, it gives CSAEGLSGELFF.